This T cell receptor (beta chain) was obtained from a study of naive and memory T cell subsets. The beta constant-region primer was an equimolar mix of two oligonucleotides covering TRBC1 and TRBC2. TCRdb itself ran the UMI-ligation and nested PCR reads through MiXCR, one entry per CDR3 protein. In the table there are fewer than 40,000 distinct CDR3 sequences, 10% to 15% of which are singletons. After the first PCR, alpha and beta chain libraries were processed separately. Four subsets defined by CD45RA and CD27 were sorted after CD3, CD4, CD8 and live/dead staining. There are many counts of this clonotype. No antigen is known for it. Study-wide findings and caveats: TCR counts from RNA may reflect activation-linked expression changes. No ground truth validated the naive and memory repertoire findings.

Sequenced input: effector memory CD4+ T cells from blood. The subset denotes: effector memory, CD45RA- CD27-. The source of this sequence is a human donor in good health.

The CDR3 here is CASGGRSTDTQYF. CDR3 coding DNA: TGTGCCAGCGGCGGGAGGAGCACAGATACGCAGTATTTT. The gene calls are TRBV12-3 or TRBV12-4 and TRBJ2-3, with 8 bases matching TRBD2. The J segment lost 0 bases and the V segment lost 8 bases, leaving 1 base of the junction unmatched. This CDR3 is 13 amino acids long.